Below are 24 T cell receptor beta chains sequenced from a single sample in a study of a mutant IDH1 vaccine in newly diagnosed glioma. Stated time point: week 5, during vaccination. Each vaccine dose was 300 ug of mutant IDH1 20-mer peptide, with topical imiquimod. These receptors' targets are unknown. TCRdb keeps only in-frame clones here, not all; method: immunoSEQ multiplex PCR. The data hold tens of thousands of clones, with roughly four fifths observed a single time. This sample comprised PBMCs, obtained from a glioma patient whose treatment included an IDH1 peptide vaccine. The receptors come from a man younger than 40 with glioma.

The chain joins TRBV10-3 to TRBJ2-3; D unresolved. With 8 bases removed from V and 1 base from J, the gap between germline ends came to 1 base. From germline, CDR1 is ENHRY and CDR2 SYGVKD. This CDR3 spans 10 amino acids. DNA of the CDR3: TGTGCCATCGGCACAGATACGCAGTATTTT. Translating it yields CAIGTDTQYF.

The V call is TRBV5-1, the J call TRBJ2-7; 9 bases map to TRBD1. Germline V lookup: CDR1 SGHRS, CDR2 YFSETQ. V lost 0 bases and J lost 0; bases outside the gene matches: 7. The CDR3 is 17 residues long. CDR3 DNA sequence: TGCGCCAGCAGCTTGGGGGCCGGGACAGGGTTCTCCTACGAGCAGTACTTC. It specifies CASSLGAGTGFSYEQYF.

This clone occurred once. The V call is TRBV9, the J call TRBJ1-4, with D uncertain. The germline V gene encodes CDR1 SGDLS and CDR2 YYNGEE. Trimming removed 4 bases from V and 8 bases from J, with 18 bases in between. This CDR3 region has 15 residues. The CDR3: CASSLRRPPAEKLFF. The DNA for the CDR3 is TGTGCCAGCAGCCTCAGACGGCCCCCTGCGGAAAAACTGTTTTTT. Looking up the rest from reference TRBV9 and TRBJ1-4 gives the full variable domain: DSGVTQTPKHLITATGQRVTLRCSPRSGDLSVYWYQQSLDQGLQFLIQYYNGEERAKGNILERFSAQQFPDLHSELNLSSLELGDSALYFCASSLRRPPAEKLFFGSGTQLSVL.

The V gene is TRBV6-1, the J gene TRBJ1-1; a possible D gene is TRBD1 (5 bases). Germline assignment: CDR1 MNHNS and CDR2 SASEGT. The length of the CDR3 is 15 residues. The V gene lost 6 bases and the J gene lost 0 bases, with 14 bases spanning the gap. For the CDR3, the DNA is TGTGCCAGCAGCGCATCCAGGGAGCTGAACACTGAAGCTTTCTTT. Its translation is CASSASRELNTEAFF.

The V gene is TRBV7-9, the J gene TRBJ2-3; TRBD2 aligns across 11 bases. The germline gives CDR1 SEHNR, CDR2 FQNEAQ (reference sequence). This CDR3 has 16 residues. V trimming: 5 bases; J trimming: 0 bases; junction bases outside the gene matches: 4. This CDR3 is CASSRGLAASTDTQYF. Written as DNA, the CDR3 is TGTGCCAGCAGCCGGGGACTAGCGGCGAGCACAGATACGCAGTATTTT.

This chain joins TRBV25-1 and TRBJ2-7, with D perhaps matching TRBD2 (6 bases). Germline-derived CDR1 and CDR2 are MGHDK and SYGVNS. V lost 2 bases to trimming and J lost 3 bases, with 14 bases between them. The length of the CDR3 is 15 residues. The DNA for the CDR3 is TGTGCCAGCAGTGAAACGGGACTGATTAACTACGAGCAGTACTTC. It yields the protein CASSETGLINYEQYF.

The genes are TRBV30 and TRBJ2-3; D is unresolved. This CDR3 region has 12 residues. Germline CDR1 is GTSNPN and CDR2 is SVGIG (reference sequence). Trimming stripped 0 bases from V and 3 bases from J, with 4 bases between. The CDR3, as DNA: TGTGCCTGGAGTGTACGGACAGATACGCAGTATTTT. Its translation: CAWSVRTDTQYF.

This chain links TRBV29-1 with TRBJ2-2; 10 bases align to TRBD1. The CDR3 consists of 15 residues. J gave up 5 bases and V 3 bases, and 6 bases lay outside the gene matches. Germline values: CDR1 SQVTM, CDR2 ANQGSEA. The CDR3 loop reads CSVDKGTGETGELFF. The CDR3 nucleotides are TGCAGCGTTGATAAAGGGACAGGGGAAACCGGGGAGCTGTTTTTT.

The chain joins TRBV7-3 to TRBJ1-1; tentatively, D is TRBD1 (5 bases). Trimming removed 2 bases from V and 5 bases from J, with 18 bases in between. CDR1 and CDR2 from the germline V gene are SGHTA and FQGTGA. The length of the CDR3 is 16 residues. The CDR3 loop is CASSLLLQGSGTEAFF. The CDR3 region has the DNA TGTGCCAGCAGCTTACTGCTGCAGGGTTCAGGGACTGAAGCTTTCTTT.

CDR3 loop: CASSHRTSGSTGELFF. As DNA, the CDR3 is TGTGCCAGCAGCCATCGGACTAGCGGGAGTACCGGGGAGCTGTTTTTT. This sequence joins TRBV14 and TRBJ2-2; TRBD2 matches 13 bases. Germline lookup yields CDR1 SGHDN and CDR2 FVKESK. The V gene end was trimmed by 3 bases and the J gene end by 5 bases; junction bases not matched to a gene: 3. The CDR3 covers 16 residues.

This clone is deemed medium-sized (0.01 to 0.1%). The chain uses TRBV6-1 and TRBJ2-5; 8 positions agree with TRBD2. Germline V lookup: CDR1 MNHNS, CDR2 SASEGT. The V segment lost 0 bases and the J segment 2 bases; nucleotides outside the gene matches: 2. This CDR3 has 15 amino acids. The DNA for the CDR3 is TGTGCCAGCAGTGAAGCCACGGGAGGGCAAGAGACCCAGTACTTC. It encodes CASSEATGGQETQYF.

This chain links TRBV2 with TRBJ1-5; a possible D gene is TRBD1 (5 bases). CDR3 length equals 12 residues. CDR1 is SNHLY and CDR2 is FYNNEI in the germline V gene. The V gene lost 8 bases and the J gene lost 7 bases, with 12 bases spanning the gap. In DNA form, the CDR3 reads TGTGCCAGCCGAGGGGAAGGGCAGCCCCAGCATTTT. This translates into CASRGEGQPQHF.

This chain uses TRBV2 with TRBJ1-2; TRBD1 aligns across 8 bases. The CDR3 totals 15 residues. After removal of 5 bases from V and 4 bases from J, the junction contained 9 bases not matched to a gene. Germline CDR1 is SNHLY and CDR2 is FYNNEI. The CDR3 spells CASSRQGTQPYGYTF. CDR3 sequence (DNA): TGTGCCAGCAGTAGACAGGGGACCCAACCCTATGGCTACACCTTC.

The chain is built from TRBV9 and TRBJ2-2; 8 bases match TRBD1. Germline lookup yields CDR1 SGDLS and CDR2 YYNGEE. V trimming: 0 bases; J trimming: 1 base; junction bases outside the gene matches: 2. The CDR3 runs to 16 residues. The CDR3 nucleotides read TGTGCCAGCAGCGTAGGCGGGACAGGGAACACCGGGGAGCTGTTTTTT. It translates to CASSVGGTGNTGELFF.

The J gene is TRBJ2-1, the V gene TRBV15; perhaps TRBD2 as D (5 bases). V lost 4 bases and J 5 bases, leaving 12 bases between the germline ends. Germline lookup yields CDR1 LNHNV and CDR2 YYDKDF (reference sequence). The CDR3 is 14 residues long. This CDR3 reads CATSKRAIDNEQFF. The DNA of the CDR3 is TGTGCCACCAGCAAGAGGGCGATAGACAATGAGCAGTTCTTC.

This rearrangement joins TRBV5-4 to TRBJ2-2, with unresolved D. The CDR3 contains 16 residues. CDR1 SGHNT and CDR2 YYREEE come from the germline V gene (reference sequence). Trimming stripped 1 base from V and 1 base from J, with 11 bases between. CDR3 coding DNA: TGTGCCAGCAGCTTGCCAGGATGGGGGAACACCGGGGAGCTGTTTTTT. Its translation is CASSLPGWGNTGELFF.

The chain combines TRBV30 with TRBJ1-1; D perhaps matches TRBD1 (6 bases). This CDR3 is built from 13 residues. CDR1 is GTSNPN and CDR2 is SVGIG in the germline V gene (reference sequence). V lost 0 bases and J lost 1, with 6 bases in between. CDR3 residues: CAWSVGGNTEAFF. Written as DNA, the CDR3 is TGTGCCTGGAGTGTAGGGGGGAACACTGAAGCTTTCTTT.

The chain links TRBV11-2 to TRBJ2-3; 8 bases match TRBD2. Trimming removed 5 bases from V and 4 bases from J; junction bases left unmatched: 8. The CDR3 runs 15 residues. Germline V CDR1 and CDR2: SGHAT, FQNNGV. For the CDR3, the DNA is TGTGCCAGCAGCCCAGCGGGAGCGAGGCCAGATACGCAGTATTTT. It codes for CASSPAGARPDTQYF.

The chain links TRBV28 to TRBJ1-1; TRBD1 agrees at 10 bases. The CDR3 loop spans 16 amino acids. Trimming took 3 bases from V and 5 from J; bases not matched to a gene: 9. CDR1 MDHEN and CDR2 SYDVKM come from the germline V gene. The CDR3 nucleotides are TGTGCCAGCAGTTTTCGGACAGGGGGTGTGTGGACTGAAGCTTTCTTT. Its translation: CASSFRTGGVWTEAFF.

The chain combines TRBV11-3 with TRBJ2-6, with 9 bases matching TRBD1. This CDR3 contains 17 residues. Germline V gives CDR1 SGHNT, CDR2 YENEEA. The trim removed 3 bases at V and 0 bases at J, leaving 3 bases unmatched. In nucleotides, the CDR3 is TGTGCCAGCAGCTTGGGACAGGGCGTCTCTGGGGCCAACGTCCTGACTTTC. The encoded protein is CASSLGQGVSGANVLTF.

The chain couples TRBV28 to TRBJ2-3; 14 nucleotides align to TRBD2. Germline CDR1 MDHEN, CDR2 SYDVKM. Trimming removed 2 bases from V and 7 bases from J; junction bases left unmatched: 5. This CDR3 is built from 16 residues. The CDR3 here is CASSLTGTSGRYTQYF. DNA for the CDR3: TGTGCCAGCAGTTTAACCGGGACTAGCGGGAGATATACGCAGTATTTT.

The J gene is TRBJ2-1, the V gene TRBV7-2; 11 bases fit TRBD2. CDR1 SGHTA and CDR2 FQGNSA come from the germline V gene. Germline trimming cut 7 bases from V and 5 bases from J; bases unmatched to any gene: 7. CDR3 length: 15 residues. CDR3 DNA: TGTGCCAGCAATTTAGCGGGGGGGTATCACAATGAGCAGTTCTTC. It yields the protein CASNLAGGYHNEQFF.

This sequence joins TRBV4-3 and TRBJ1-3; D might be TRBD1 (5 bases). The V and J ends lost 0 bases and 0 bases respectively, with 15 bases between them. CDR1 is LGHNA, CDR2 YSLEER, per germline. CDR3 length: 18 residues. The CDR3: CASSQDRRPTDSGNTIYF. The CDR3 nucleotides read TGCGCCAGCAGCCAAGACCGGCGACCGACAGACTCTGGAAACACCATATATTTT.

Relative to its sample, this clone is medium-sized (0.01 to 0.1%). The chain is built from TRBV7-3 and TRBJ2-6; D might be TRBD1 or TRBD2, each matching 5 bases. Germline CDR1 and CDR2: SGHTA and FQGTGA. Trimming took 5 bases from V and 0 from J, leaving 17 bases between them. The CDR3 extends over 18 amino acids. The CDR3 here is CASSPGTNRFSGANVLTF. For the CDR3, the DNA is TGTGCCAGCAGCCCCGGGACCAATCGTTTCTCTGGGGCCAACGTCCTGACTTTC. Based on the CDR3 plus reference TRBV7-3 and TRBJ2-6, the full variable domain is GAGVSQTPSNKVTEKGKYVELRCDPISGHTALYWYRQSLGQGPEFLIYFQGTGAADDSGLPNDRFFAVRPEGSVSTLKIQRTERGDSAVYLCASSPGTNRFSGANVLTFGAGSRLTVL.